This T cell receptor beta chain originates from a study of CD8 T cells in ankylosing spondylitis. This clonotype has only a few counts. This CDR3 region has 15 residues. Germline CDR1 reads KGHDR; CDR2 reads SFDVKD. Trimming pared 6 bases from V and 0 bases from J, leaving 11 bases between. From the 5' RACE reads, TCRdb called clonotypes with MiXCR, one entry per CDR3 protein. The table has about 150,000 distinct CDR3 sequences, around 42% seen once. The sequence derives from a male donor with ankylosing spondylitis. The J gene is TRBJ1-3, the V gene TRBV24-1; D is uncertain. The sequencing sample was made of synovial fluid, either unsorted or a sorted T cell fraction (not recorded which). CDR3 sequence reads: CATSPGWDSGNTIYF. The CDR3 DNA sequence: TGTGCCACCAGTCCCGGGTGGGACTCTGGAAACACCATATATTTT.